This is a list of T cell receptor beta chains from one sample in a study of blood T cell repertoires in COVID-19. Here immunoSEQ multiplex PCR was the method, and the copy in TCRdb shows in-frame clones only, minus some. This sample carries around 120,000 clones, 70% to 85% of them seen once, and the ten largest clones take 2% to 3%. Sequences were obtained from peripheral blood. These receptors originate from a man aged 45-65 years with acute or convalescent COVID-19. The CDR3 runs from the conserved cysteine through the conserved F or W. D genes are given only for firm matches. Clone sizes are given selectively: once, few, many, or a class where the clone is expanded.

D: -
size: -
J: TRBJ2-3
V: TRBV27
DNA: TGTGCCAGCAGACCCCATAGCCCAGATACGCAGTATTTT
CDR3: CASRPHSPDTQYF

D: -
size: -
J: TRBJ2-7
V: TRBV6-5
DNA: TGTGCCAGCAGACTCCTCCAGGGCCCCTACGAGCAGTACTTC
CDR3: CASRLLQGPYEQYF

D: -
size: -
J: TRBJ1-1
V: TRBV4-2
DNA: TGTGCCAGCAGCCAAGCGCGGAGCACTGAAGCTTTCTTT
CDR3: CASSQARSTEAFF

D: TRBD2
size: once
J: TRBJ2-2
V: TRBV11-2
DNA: TGTGCCAGCAGCTTGGGACTAGCAAGTTCCGGGGAGCTGTTTTTT
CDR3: CASSLGLASSGELFF

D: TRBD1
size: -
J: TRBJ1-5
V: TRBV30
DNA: TGTGCCTGGAGTGTAAACAGGGGGTTTAGCAATCAGCCCCAGCATTTT
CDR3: CAWSVNRGFSNQPQHF

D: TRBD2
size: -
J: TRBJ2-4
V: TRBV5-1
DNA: TGCGCCAGCAGCTTGGCGGGGACTAGCCAAAACATTCAGTACTTC
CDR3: CASSLAGTSQNIQYF

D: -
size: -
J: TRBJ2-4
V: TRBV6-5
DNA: TGTGCCAGCACCGACAGGACACAGGGATACATTCAGTACTTC
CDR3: CASTDRTQGYIQYF

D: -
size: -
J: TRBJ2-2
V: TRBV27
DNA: TGTGCCAGCAGTTCCGGCAGGGCCACCGGGGAGCTGTTTTTT
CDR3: CASSSGRATGELFF

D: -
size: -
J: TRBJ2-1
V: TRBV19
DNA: TGTGCCAGTAGTATAGGGAGCATAGGCAACAATGAGCAGTTCTTC
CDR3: CASSIGSIGNNEQFF

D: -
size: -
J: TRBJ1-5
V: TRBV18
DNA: TGTGCCAGCTCACCATGGGGGGGGATTAATCAGCCCCAGCATTTT
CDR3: CASSPWGGINQPQHF

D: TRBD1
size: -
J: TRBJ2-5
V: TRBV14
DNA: TGTGCCAGCAGCCAAGGACAGGGAGAAGACCAAGAGACCCAGTACTTC
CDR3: CASSQGQGEDQETQYF

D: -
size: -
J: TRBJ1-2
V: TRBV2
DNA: TGTGCCAGCAGCCCTGACATTAACTATGGCTACACCTTC
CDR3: CASSPDINYGYTF

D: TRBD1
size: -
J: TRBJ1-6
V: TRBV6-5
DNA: TGTGCCAGCAGTCAAACAGGGGGCGGGAATTCACCCCTCCACTTT
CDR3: CASSQTGGGNSPLHF

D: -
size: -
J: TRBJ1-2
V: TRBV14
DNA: TGTGCCAGCAGCCAACGGGTTTCTCCCCTCTATGGCTACACCTTC
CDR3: CASSQRVSPLYGYTF

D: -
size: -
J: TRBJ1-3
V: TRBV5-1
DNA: TGCGCCAGCAGGCAGGGGCCCGACTCTGGAAACACCATATATTTT
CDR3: CASRQGPDSGNTIYF

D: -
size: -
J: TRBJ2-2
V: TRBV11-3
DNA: TGTGCCAGCAGCTTAGAAAGGGGTAGCACCGGGGAGCTGTTTTTT
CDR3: CASSLERGSTGELFF

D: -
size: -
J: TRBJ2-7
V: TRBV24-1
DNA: TGTGCCACCAGTCCGGCGGGTCCTCCCTACGAGCAGTACTTC
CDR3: CATSPAGPPYEQYF

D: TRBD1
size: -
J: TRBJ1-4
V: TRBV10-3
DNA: TGTGCCATCAGCGCCGACAGGGGTGGTGAAAAACTGTTTTTT
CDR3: CAISADRGGEKLFF

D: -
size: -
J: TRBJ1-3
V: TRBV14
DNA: TGTGCCAGCAGCCAAGACAGGCTCGGAAACACCATATATTTT
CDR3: CASSQDRLGNTIYF

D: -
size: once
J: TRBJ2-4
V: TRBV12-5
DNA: TGTGCTAGTGGCCCCGGACCCGGAGGGTACACTGGGCATACAGCCAAAAACATTCAGTACTTC
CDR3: CASGPGPGGYTGHTAKNIQYF

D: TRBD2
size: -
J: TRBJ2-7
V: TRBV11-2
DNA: TGTGCCAGCAGCTTTAGCGGGAGCTACGAGCAGTACTTC
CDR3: CASSFSGSYEQYF

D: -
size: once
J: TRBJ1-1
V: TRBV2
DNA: TGTGCCAGCAGTGAAACACTAAAAGGGGGAGTGAATGCTTTCTTT
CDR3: CASSETLKGGVNAFF

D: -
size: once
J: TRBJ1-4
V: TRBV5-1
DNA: TGCGCCAGCAGCTTGGGTCAGAATAATGAAAAACTGTTTTTT
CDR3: CASSLGQNNEKLFF

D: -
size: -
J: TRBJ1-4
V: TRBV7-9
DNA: TGTGCCAGCAGCTTAGGAGGGCGAGGGCATGAAAAACTGTTTTTT
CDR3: CASSLGGRGHEKLFF

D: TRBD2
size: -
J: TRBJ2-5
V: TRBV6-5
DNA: TGTGCCAGCAGTTCGGGACTAGGAGGGGAGACCCAGTACTTC
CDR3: CASSSGLGGETQYF

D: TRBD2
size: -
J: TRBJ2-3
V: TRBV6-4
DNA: TGTGCCAGCAGTCCGGGACTAGAAGCAGATACGCAGTATTTT
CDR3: CASSPGLEADTQYF

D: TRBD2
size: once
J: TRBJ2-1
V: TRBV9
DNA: TGTGCCAGCAGCGCCCGACCAGCGGGGGGCAGCAATGAGCAGTTCTTC
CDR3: CASSARPAGGSNEQFF

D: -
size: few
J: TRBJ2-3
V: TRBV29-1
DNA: TGCAGCGCCTCCGACAGGTCTACAGATACGCAGTATTTT
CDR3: CSASDRSTDTQYF

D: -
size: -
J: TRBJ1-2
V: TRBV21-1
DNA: TGTGCCAGCAGCCTCCTGGGGGCGAACGGCTACACCTTC
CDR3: CASSLLGANGYTF

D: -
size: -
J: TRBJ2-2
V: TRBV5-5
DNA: TGTGCCAGCAGGTGGGAGATCACCGGGGAGCTGTTTTTT
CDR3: CASRWEITGELFF

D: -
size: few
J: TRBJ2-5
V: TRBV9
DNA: TGTGCCAGCAGCCCCCCAGGGGCGGAGACCCAGTACTTC
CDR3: CASSPPGAETQYF

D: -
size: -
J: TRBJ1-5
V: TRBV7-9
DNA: TGTGCCAGCAGCTTAGTTGGAGCTAATCAGCCCCAGCATTTT
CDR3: CASSLVGANQPQHF

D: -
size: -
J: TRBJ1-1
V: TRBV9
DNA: TGTGCCAGCAGCGCCGGACGGGATGGGGGCGAGAGGGTTGAAGCTTTCTTT
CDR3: CASSAGRDGGERVEAFF

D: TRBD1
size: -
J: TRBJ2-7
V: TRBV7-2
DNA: TGTGCCAGCAGCGAATCCGGGACAGGGGGCTACGAGCAGTACTTC
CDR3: CASSESGTGGYEQYF

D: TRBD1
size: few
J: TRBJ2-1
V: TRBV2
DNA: TGTGCCAGCAGTGGGGACAGGGCCCTATACAATGAGCAGTTCTTC
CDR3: CASSGDRALYNEQFF

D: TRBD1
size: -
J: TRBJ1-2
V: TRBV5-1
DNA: TGCGCCAGCAGCTTGAAAGGGACAGGGAGTGGCTACACCTTC
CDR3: CASSLKGTGSGYTF

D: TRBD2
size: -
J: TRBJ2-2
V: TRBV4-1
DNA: TGCGCCAGCAGCCACGCGGGCGGGGGGGGCAACACCGGGGAGCTGTTTTTT
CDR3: CASSHAGGGGNTGELFF

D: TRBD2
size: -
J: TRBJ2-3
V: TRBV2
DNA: TGTGCCAGCATTCGCGGGGGGGCGGGCACAGATACGCAGTATTTT
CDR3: CASIRGGAGTDTQYF

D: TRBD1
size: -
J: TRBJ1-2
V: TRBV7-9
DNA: TGTGCCAGCAGCTTAGCCGGGACAGGGGATGGCTACACCTTC
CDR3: CASSLAGTGDGYTF

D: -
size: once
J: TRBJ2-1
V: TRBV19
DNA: TGTGCCAGTAGTATAGAAGTTTCGGAGGGAATGAATGAGCAGTTCTTC
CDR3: CASSIEVSEGMNEQFF

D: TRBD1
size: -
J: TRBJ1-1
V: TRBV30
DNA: TGTGCCTGGATAAGGACAGGGGAGGCTTTCTTT
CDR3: CAWIRTGEAFF

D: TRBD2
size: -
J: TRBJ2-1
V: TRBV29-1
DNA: TGCAGCGTTGATGCCGGGGGGGCCGGGGAGCAGTTCTTC
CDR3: CSVDAGGAGEQFF

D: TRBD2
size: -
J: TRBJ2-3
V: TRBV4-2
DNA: TGTGCCAGCAGCCAAGGGGAAGCGGGGGGGACCACAGATACGCAGTATTTT
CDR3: CASSQGEAGGTTDTQYF

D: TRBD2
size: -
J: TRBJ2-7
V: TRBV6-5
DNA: TGTGCCAGCAGTTACTCGCGGGCGGGAGGGTACGAGCAGTACTTC
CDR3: CASSYSRAGGYEQYF

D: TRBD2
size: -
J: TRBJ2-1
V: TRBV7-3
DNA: TGTGCCAGCAGTCCGACCGGGACTAGCTCAGGCAATGAGCAGTTCTTC
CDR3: CASSPTGTSSGNEQFF

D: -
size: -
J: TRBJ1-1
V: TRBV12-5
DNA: TGTGCTAGTGGTTTATGGACAGTGGGCACTGAAGCTTTCTTT
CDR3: CASGLWTVGTEAFF

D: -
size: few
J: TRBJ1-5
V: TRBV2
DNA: TGTGCCAGCAGTGAAGACAGGGATAGCAATCAGCCCCAGCATTTT
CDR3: CASSEDRDSNQPQHF

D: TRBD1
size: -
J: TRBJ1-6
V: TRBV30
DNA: TGTGCCTGGAGTGTTAACAGGGGGCGGTCACCCCTCCACTTT
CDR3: CAWSVNRGRSPLHF

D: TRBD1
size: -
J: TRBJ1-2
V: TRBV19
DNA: TGTGCCACATTACAGGGGATAAATAATGGCTACACCTTC
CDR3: CATLQGINNGYTF

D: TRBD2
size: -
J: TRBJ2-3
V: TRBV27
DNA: TGTGCCAGCAAAACCGGGACTAGCGCAGATACGCAGTATTTT
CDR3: CASKTGTSADTQYF

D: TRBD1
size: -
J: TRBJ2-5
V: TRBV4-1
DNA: TGCGCCAGCAGCCAAGTCGGCAGGGGGCGCAGTGAGACCCAGTACTTC
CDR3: CASSQVGRGRSETQYF

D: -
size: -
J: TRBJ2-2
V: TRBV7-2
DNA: TGTGCCAGCAGCTTGAGAGAGGGGGGGCTCGGGGAGCTGTTTTTT
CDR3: CASSLREGGLGELFF